One and the same sample provided the 21 T cell receptor beta chains below, sequenced in a study of vaccination and CD4 T cells after COVID-19. Sample treatment: roughly 11-day PBMC culture with coronavirus spike peptide pools or control peptides (ViraFEST assay). No antigens are known for them. With the Oncomine TCR Beta short-read assay, DNA from cultured CD4+ T cells was sequenced. MiXCR, run by TCRdb on the PCR reads, gives a single entry per CDR3 protein. The sample lists just over 3,000 distinct CDR3 sequences, about 80% occurring once. The sample was CD4+ T cells from blood, cultured in vitro. These receptors came from a human donor who had recovered from COVID-19.

This chain joins TRBV7-9 and TRBJ1-2; TRBD1 agrees at 7 bases. After removal of 6 bases from V and 7 bases from J, the junction contained 17 bases not matched to a gene. Per the germline V gene, CDR1 is SEHNR and CDR2 is FQNEAQ (reference sequence). The CDR3 loop spans 16 amino acids. In DNA, the CDR3 is TGTGCCAGCAGTTCACACCCGGTAGGGGGCCCGGGTGGCTACACCTTC. Translation gives CASSSHPVGGPGGYTF.

The chain couples TRBV29-1 to TRBJ1-2, with unresolved D. Germline V CDR1 and CDR2: SQVTM, ANQGSEA. The CDR3 runs to 13 residues. Trimming took 6 bases from V and 2 from J, leaving 13 bases between them. The CDR3 sequence: CSVRVEGNYGYTF. The DNA of the CDR3 is TGCAGCGTGAGGGTAGAAGGGAACTATGGCTACACCTTC.

The chain couples TRBV20-1 to TRBJ1-5, with D unresolved. Germline V gives CDR1 DFQATT, CDR2 SNEGSKA (reference sequence). CDR3 length equals 15 residues. V was clipped by 3 bases and J by 0 bases, with 12 bases between them. The CDR3 here is CSARDYGYSNQPQHF. DNA for the CDR3: TGCAGTGCTAGGGACTATGGGTATAGCAATCAGCCCCAGCATTTT.

The chain has TRBV24-1 and TRBJ2-7; TRBD1 is a possible D gene (5 bases). The tail of the sequence fits TRBJ2-5 better, so the J call may be wrong. This CDR3 contains 15 residues. Germline V CDR1 and CDR2: KGHDR, SFDVKD. The CDR3 DNA is TGTGCCACCAGTGATCCGCAGGGTAGTGGAGAGACCCAGTACTTC. Translated, it gives CATSDPQGSGETQYF.

This clonotype was counted between two and nine times. The chain combines TRBV20-1 with TRBJ1-6; weak D call: TRBD1 (5 bases). Looked up from germline, CDR1 is DFQATT and CDR2 is SNEGSKA (reference sequence). Trimming removed 3 bases from V and 5 bases from J, with 11 bases in between. The CDR3 runs to 14 residues. In nucleotides, the CDR3 is TGCAGTGCTAGTGAGGGAGGGGATAATTCACCCCTCCACTTT. This gives the protein CSASEGGDNSPLHF.

This clonotype came up a few times. The chain uses TRBV2 and TRBJ1-6; TRBD1 is a possible D gene (6 bases). Germline V gene sequence: CDR1 SNHLY, CDR2 FYNNEI. This CDR3 has 12 amino acids. V shed 8 bases and J shed 7 bases, with 9 bases lying between them. Written as DNA, the CDR3 is TGTGCCAGCCATGGACAGAATTCACCCCTCCACTTT. It is translated as CASHGQNSPLHF.

This sequence joins TRBV24-1 and TRBJ1-2; D unresolved. Germline V gene data show CDR1 as KGHDR and CDR2 as SFDVKD. V shed 7 bases and J shed 8 bases, with 13 bases lying between them. CDR3 size: 12 residues. CDR3 region: CATRVGLWGYTF. As DNA, the CDR3 is TGTGCCACCAGGGTCGGACTTTGGGGCTACACCTTC.

As for this clonotype: The junction and the germline gene differ at one end; a read error may be behind it. The chain couples TRBV7-3 to TRBJ2-3; D possibly matches TRBD1 or TRBD2 (5 bases each). Germline CDR1 reads SGHTA; CDR2 reads FQGTGA. This CDR3 has 13 amino acids. The CDR3 DNA follows: TGTGCCAGCAGCTACTCGGTCGGGGCTTCTTGGTCATTT. This translates into CASSYSVGASWSF.

The chain combines TRBV27 with TRBJ1-5; 7 positions agree with TRBD1. The CDR3 consists of 19 residues. Germline lookup yields CDR1 MNHEY and CDR2 SMNVEV (reference sequence). V gave up 5 bases and J gave up 11 bases; unmatched junction bases: 27. CDR3 region: CASSQRPRVGQMGGGAQHF. CDR3 nucleotides: TGTGCCAGCAGTCAACGTCCCCGGGTGGGACAGATGGGTGGGGGGGCCCAGCATTTT.

The chain recombines TRBV20-1 with TRBJ1-6; TRBD1 matches at 8 bases. V lost 6 bases to trimming and J lost 8 bases; unmatched junction nucleotides: 9. The CDR3 length is 14 residues. Per germline, CDR1 DFQATT and CDR2 SNEGSKA (reference sequence). The CDR3 DNA reads TGCAGTGCCCATCAAAGACAGGGGCATTCACCCCTCCACTTT. Translated: CSAHQRQGHSPLHF.

V is TRBV2 and J is TRBJ2-2; 13 nucleotides line up with TRBD2. The germline V gene encodes CDR1 SNHLY and CDR2 FYNNEI. The CDR3 has 18 amino acids. With 4 bases clipped from V and 2 bases from J, the junction kept 7 bases outside the gene matches. As DNA, the CDR3 is TGTGCCAGCAGTGTGAGACTAGCGGGGGGTCGAAACACCGGGGAGCTGTTTTTT. It codes for CASSVRLAGGRNTGELFF.

The chain is built from TRBV19 and TRBJ1-6; TRBD1 is a possible D gene (5 bases). This CDR3 is built from 15 residues. Germline V lookup: CDR1 LNHDA, CDR2 SQIVND (reference sequence). Trimming pared 3 bases from V and 8 bases from J, leaving 14 bases between. This CDR3 is CASSIVWGGDSPLHF. Written as DNA, the CDR3 is TGTGCCAGTAGTATTGTTTGGGGCGGGGATTCACCCCTCCACTTT.

This clonotype was picked up one time. The missing conserved phenylalanine or tryptophan at the end of this CDR3 makes a read error likely. J is TRBJ1-5 and V is TRBV10-3, with D possibly TRBD1 on 5 matching bases. Trimming took off 10 bases at V and 5 bases at J, with 21 bases between the two ends. Germline V gene data show CDR1 as ENHRY and CDR2 as SYGVKD. The CDR3 sequence is 15 residues long. CDR3 amino acids: CASGVQALGDQPQHL. The CDR3 nucleotides read TGTGCCAGCGGTGTTCAGGCCTTAGGGGATCAGCCCCAGCATCTT.

The chain links TRBV6-2 or TRBV6-3 to TRBJ1-5, with D perhaps matching TRBD1 (6 bases). V was cut by 3 bases and J by 0 bases, with 21 bases left in between. The CDR3 loop spans 19 amino acids. Germline CDR1 reads MNHEY; CDR2 reads SVGEGT. CDR3 residues: CASSYTQGLPQYSNQPQHF. The DNA for the CDR3 is TGTGCCAGCAGTTATACGCAGGGGCTCCCACAGTATAGCAATCAGCCCCAGCATTTT.

The chain couples TRBV4-2 to TRBJ2-7; 10 bases align to TRBD2. The CDR3 is made up of 15 amino acids. Per the germline V gene, CDR1 is LGHNA and CDR2 is YNFKEQ. Trimming took 1 base from V and 3 from J; bases not matched to a gene: 3. For the CDR3, the DNA is TGTGCCAGCAGCCAAGGGACTAGCGGAAACTACGAGCAGTACTTC. It specifies CASSQGTSGNYEQYF.

V usage is TRBV30 and J usage is TRBJ1-1; D is perhaps TRBD1 (5 bases). CDR1 and CDR2 (germline): GTSNPN, SVGIG (reference sequence). Deletions cut 2 bases from V and 10 bases from J, with 17 bases between. There are 13 residues in the CDR3. CDR3 amino acids: CAWSRVRESLAFF. CDR3 coding DNA: TGTGCCTGGAGTAGGGTCAGGGAGTCTCTAGCTTTCTTT.

The chain has TRBV25-1 and TRBJ1-1, with 8 bases identical to TRBD1. The CDR3 contains 19 residues. The germline CDR1 and CDR2 sequences are MGHDK and SYGVNS. J lost 6 bases, V lost 0 bases, and 18 bases had no gene match. Here the CDR3 reads CASSEYRQGRGRFCPEAFF. CDR3 in DNA: TGTGCCAGCAGTGAATACCGACAGGGGCGAGGAAGGTTTTGTCCTGAAGCTTTCTTT. Combining the CDR3 with reference TRBV25-1 and TRBJ1-1 gives the whole variable domain EADIYQTPRYLVIGTGKKITLECSQTMGHDKMYWYQQDPGMELHLIHYSYGVNSTEKGDLSSESTVSRIRTEHFPLTLESARPSHTSQYLCASSEYRQGRGRFCPEAFFGQGTRLTVV.

The sample holds one count of this clonotype. J is TRBJ2-3 and V is TRBV6-1, with D possibly matching TRBD2 (7 bases). Germline CDR1 and CDR2: MNHNS and SASEGT. V gave up 6 bases and J gave up 0 bases, with 16 bases separating them. This CDR3 spans 16 amino acids. The CDR3 loop reads CASSRPGGLSTDTQYF. The DNA of the CDR3 is TGTGCCAGCAGCCGCCCCGGGGGGCTAAGCACAGATACGCAGTATTTT.

This chain uses TRBV19 with TRBJ2-2, with TRBD1 matching 8 bases. Germline CDR1 LNHDA, CDR2 SQIVND (reference sequence). The CDR3 covers 14 residues. Trimming at V came to 7 bases and at J to 5 bases, leaving 6 bases not matched to a gene. Written as DNA, the CDR3 is TGTGCCAGTAAAGTCACAGGGGGGACCGGGGAGCTGTTTTTT. This gives the protein CASKVTGGTGELFF.

The CDR3 sequence: CASSLATGNLQAFF. DNA of the CDR3: TGTGCCAGCAGCTTAGCCACAGGGAACCTTCAAGCTTTCTTT. This chain connects TRBV7-2 to TRBJ1-1; TRBD1 is a possible D gene (6 bases). With 0 bases removed from V and 9 bases from J, the gap between germline ends came to 14 bases. The V gene's germline CDR1 is SGHTA and CDR2 FQGNSA. The CDR3 runs to 14 residues. Variable domain in full (rest from reference TRBV7-2 and TRBJ1-1): GAGVSQSPSNKVTEKGKDVELRCDPISGHTALYWYRQSLGQGLEFLIYFQGNSAPDKSGLPSDRFSAERTGGSVSTLTIQRTQQEDSAVYLCASSLATGNLQAFFGQGTRLTVV.

This clonotype is a singleton in its sample. The J gene is TRBJ1-2, the V gene TRBV20-1; D gene uncertain. With 5 bases removed from V and 8 bases from J, the gap between germline ends came to 18 bases. The germline gives CDR1 DFQATT, CDR2 SNEGSKA (reference sequence). This CDR3 contains 13 residues. The CDR3 reads CSAPKDPLGGYTF. DNA for the CDR3: TGCAGTGCTCCGAAGGACCCCCTGGGGGGCTACACCTTC.